This T cell receptor (beta chain) was sequenced for a study of siplizumab effects on memory and regulatory T cells. The germline CDR1 and CDR2 sequences are SGHDT and YYEEEE. This CDR3 spans 15 amino acids. V was pared by 0 bases and J by 0 bases, with 10 bases between. The method was immunoSEQ multiplex PCR; TCRdb's version includes in-frame clones alone and lacks a portion of them. The data contain 98,000 or so clones, about 93% of them seen just once; the ten biggest clones take up 0.62%. The sample comprised Tregs sorted from blood. The TCR originated in a human donor in good health. The chain combines TRBV5-6 with TRBJ2-7; TRBD2 is a possible D gene (6 bases). In DNA, the CDR3 is TGTGCCAGCAGCTTGGACCCGGGAGTCTCCTACGAGCAGTACTTC. Translating it yields CASSLDPGVSYEQYF.